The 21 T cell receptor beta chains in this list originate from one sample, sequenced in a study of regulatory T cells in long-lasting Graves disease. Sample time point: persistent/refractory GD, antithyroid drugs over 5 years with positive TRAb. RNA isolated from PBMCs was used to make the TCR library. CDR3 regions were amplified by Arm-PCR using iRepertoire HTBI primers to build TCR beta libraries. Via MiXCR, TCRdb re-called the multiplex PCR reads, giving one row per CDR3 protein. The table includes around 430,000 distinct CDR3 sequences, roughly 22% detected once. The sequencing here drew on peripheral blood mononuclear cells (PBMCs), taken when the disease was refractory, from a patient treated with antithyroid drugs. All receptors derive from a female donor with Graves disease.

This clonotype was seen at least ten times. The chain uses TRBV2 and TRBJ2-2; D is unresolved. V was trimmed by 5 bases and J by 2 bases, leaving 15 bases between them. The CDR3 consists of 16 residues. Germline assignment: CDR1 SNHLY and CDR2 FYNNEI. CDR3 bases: TGTGCCAGCAGTTCCCTTGGCAGGCTAAACACCGGGGAGCTGTTTTTT. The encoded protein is CASSSLGRLNTGELFF.

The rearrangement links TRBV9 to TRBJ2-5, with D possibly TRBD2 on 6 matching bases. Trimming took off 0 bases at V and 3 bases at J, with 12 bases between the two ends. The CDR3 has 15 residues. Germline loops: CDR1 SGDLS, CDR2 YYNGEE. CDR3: CASSVDDTGEETQYF. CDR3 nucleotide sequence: TGTGCCAGCAGCGTAGATGACACGGGGGAAGAGACCCAGTACTTC. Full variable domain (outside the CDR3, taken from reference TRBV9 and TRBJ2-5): DSGVTQTPKHLITATGQRVTLRCSPRSGDLSVYWYQQSLDQGLQFLIQYYNGEERAKGNILERFSAQQFPDLHSELNLSSLELGDSALYFCASSVDDTGEETQYFGPGTRLLVL.

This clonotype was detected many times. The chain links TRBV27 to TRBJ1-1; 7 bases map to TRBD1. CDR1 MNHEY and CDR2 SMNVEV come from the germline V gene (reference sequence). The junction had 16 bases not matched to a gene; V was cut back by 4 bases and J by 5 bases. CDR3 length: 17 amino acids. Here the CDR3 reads CASSSQYRGHRGTEAFF. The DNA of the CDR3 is TGTGCCAGCAGTTCACAGTACAGGGGACATAGAGGAACTGAAGCTTTCTTT.

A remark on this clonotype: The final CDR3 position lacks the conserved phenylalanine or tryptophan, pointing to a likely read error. As DNA, the CDR3 is TGTGCCAGCAGTAGGGCAGGGGTAAGGCCCCAGCATCTT. This translates into CASSRAGVRPQHL. The J gene is TRBJ1-5, the V gene TRBV6-4; tentative D call: TRBD1 (6 bases). CDR1 MRHNA and CDR2 SNTAGT come from the germline V gene. The CDR3 length is 13 residues. The V gene lost 5 bases and the J gene lost 9 bases, with 14 bases spanning the gap.

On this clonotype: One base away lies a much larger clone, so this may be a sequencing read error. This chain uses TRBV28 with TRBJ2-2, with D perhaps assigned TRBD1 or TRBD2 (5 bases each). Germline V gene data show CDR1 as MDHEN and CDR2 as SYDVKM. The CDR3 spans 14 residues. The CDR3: CASSAGSLSGELSF. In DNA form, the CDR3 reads TGTGCCAGCAGTGCAGGGAGTCTTTCCGGGGAGCTGTCTTTT. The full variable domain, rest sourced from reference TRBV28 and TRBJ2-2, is DVKVTQSSRYLVKRTGEKVFLECVQDMDHENMFWYRQDPGLGLRLIYFSYDVKMKEKGDIPEGYSVSREKKERFSLILESASTNQTSMYLCASSAGSLSGELSFGEGSRLTVL.

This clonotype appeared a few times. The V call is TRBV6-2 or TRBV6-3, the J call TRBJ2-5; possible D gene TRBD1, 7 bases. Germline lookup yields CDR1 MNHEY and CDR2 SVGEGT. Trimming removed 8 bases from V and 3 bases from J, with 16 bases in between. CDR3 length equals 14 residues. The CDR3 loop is CASEARGVEETQYF. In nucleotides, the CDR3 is TGTGCCAGCGAGGCCAGGGGGGTCGAAGAGACCCAGTACTTC.

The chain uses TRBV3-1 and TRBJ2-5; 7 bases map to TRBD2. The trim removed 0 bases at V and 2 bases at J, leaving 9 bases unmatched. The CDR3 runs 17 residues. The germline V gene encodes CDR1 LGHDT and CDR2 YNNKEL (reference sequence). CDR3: CASSQDAKRGLQETQYF. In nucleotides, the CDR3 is TGTGCCAGCAGCCAAGATGCAAAGCGGGGTCTTCAAGAGACCCAGTACTTC.

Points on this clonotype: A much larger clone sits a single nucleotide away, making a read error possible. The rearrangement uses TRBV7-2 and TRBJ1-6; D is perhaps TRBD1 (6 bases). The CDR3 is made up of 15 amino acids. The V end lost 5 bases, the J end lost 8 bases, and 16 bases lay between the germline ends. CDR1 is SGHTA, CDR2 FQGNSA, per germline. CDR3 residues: CASSMAAGADSPLHF. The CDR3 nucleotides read TGTGCCAGCAGCATGGCTGCGGGGGCCGATTCACCCCTCCACTTT.

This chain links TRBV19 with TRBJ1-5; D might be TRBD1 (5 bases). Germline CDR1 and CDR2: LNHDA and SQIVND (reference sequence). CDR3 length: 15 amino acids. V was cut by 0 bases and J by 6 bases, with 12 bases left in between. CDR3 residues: CASSIDQLRGQPQHF. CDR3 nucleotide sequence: TGTGCCAGTAGTATAGATCAGTTGAGGGGTCAGCCCCAGCATTTT.

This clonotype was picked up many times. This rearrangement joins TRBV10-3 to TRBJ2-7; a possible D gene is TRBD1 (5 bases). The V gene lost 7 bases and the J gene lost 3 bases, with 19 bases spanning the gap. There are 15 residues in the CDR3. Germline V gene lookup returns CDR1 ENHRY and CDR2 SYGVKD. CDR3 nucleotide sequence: TGTGCCATCATGGACACCGGTAAGGGGCTCTACGAGCAGTACTTC. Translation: CAIMDTGKGLYEQYF.

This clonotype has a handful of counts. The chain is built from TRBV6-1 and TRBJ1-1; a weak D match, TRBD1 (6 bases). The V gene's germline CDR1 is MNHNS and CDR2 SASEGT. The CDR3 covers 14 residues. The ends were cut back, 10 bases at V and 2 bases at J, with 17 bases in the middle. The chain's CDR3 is CATSRGAFNTEAFF. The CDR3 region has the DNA TGTGCCACTTCAAGGGGGGCTTTTAACACTGAAGCTTTCTTT.

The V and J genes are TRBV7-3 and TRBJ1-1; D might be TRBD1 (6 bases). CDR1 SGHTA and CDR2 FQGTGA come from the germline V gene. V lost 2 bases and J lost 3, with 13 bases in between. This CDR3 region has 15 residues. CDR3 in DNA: TGTGCCAGCAGCTTATGGACAGCCGGGGACACTGAAGCTTTCTTT. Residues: CASSLWTAGDTEAFF.

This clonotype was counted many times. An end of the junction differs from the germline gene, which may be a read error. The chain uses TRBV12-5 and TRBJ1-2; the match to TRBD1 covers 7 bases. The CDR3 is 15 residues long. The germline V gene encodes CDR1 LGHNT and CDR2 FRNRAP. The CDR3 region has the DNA TGTGCTAGTGGTTCCGGGACAGCGTCTAACTATGGCTACACCTTT. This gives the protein CASGSGTASNYGYTF.

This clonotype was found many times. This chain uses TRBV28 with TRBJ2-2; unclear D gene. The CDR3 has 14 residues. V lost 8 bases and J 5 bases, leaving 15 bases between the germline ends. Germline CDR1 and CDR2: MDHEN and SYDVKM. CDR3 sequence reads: CASYGPADTGELFF. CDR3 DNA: TGTGCCAGCTACGGGCCGGCGGATACCGGGGAGCTGTTTTTT.

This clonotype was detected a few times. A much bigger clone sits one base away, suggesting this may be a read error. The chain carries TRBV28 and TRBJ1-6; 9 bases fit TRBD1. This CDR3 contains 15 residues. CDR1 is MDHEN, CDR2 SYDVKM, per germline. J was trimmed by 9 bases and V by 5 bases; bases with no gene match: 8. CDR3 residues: CASSGTGSQGSPLHF. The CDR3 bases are TGTGCCAGCAGTGGGACAGGGAGCCAAGGTTCACCCCTCCACTTT.

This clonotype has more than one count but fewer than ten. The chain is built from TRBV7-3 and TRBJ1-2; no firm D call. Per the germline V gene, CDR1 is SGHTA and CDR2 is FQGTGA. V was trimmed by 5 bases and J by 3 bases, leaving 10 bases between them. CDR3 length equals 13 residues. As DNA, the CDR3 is TGTGCCAGCAGCGCCGGCACAGACTATGGCTACACCTTC. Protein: CASSAGTDYGYTF.

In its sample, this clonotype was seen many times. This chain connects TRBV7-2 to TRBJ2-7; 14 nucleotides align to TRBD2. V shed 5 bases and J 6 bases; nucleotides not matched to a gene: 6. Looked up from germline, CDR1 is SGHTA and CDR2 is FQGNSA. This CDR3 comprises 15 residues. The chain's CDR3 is CASSPRLAGGLEQYF. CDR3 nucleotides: TGTGCCAGCAGCCCGCGACTAGCGGGAGGGCTCGAGCAGTACTTC.

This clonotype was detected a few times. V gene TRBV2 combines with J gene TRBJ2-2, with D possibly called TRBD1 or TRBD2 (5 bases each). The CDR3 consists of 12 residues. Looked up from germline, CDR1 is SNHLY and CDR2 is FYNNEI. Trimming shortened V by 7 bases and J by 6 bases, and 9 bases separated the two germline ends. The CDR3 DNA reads TGTGCCAGCACCCGAGGGGCCGGGGAGCTGTTTTTT. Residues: CASTRGAGELFF.

For the CDR3, the DNA is TGTGCCTGGAGTGTGGGGACCTCTGGGGCCAACGTCCTGACTTTC. This codes for CAWSVGTSGANVLTF. This rearrangement joins TRBV30 to TRBJ2-6; D possibly matches TRBD1 or TRBD2 (5 bases each). Trimming pared 0 bases from V and 0 bases from J, leaving 6 bases between. The germline CDR1 and CDR2 sequences are GTSNPN and SVGIG (reference sequence). The CDR3 totals 15 residues.

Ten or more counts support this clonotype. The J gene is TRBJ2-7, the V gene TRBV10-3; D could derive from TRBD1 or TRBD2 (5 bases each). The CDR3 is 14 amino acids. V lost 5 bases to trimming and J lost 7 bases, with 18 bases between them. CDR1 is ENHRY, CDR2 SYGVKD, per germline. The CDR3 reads CAISFGPSEGEQYF. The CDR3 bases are TGTGCCATCAGTTTCGGCCCTTCAGAGGGGGAGCAGTACTTC.

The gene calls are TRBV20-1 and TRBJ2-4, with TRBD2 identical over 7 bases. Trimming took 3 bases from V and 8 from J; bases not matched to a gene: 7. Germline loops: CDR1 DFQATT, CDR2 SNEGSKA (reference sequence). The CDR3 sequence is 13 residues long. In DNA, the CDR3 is TGCAGTGCTAGTGGGCGGGGGAGGGACATTCAGTACTTC. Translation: CSASGRGRDIQYF.